This T cell receptor (beta chain) was sequenced in a study of read filtering for tumor transcriptome and immune sequencing. Findings and caveats of the study: About 80% of IR-seq clonotypes had a single read, yet these held approximately 3.7% of reads.

In the case of this clonotype: No antigen is known for it. A read error is likely, as this CDR3 ends without the conserved phenylalanine or tryptophan.

CDR1 and CDR2 from the germline V gene are SGHVS and FQNEAQ. This CDR3 region has 19 residues. This library used around 400 ng RNA and molecular barcoded adaptors spanning alpha/delta and beta/gamma chains. TCRdb processed the reads anew with MiXCR; each CDR3 protein has one entry. The data hold about 46,000 distinct CDR3 sequences, with less than 15% observed a single time. This TCR was recovered from a donor at least 40 years old with multiple myeloma. Source material: a population of CD138-negative cells sorted from bone marrow. The V call is TRBV7-8, the J call TRBJ1-5, with a tentative D call TRBD1 (6 bases). CDR3 bases: TGTGCCAGCAGCTTAGTAGGGTCCAGGGGAAGGTTGGACAATCGGCCCCAGCATCTT. Amino acids: CASSLVGSRGRLDNRPQHL.